This T cell receptor beta chain was profiled in a study of OX40 agonist ivuxolimab in advanced cancers. TCRdb keeps only in-frame clones here, not all; method: immunoSEQ multiplex PCR. The table records around 70,000 clones, less than 90% of them present only once. The V end lost 3 bases, the J end lost 3 bases, and 15 bases lay between the germline ends. Germline V lookup: CDR1 SGHAT, CDR2 FQDESV (reference sequence). This CDR3 region has 15 residues. This clonotype was obtained from an adult with an advanced solid tumor such as melanoma, head and neck, liver or kidney cancer. The chain uses TRBV11-1 and TRBJ2-7; weak D call: TRBD1 (6 bases). The source material was CD4+ or CD8+ T cells sorted from blood, sampled in a trial of the OX40 agonist ivuxolimab. The CDR3 spells CASSFGQSPLYEQYF. The CDR3 bases are TGTGCCAGCAGCTTTGGACAGTCCCCACTCTACGAGCAGTACTTC. The full variable domain, with the rest looked up from reference TRBV11-1 and TRBJ2-7, is EAEVAQSPRYKITEKSQAVAFWCDPISGHATLYWYRQILGQGPELLVQFQDESVVDDSQLPKDRFSAERLKGVDSTLKIQPAELGDSAMYLCASSFGQSPLYEQYFGPGTRLTVT.